These T cell receptor beta chains were read from a single sample in a study of T cell responses to AZD1222 COVID-19 vaccine. Assay used: immunoSEQ multiplex PCR; TCRdb lists only in-frame clones, some missing. Among some 150,000 clones listed, 85% to 95% were seen once. The sequences come from peripheral blood, collected on day 0 of MenACWY control vaccination. The receptors stem from an adult in good health. The CDR3 runs from the conserved cysteine through the conserved F or W. A D gene is named only where the DNA matches it firmly. The size field is filled for only some rows; it gives once, few, many or a size class.

>.|TRBJ2-3|TRBD2|TRBV3-1/TRBV3-2
CASSPRVFRGGDTQYF
TGTGCCAGCAGCCCCCGGGTCTTCCGGGGGGGGGATACGCAGTATTTT
>.|TRBJ1-1|.|TRBV4-2
CASSQFGRDVAEAFF
TGTGCCAGCAGCCAATTTGGACGGGACGTCGCTGAAGCTTTCTTT
>.|TRBJ2-5|.|TRBV30
CAWSVQGETQYF
TGTGCCTGGAGTGTACAGGGAGAGACCCAGTACTTC
>.|TRBJ1-2|.|TRBV9
CASSPPLGTNYGYTF
TGTGCCAGCAGCCCACCCCTCGGGACTAACTATGGCTACACCTTC
>.|TRBJ1-1|TRBD1|TRBV4-1
CASSLQGAIGTEAFF
TGCGCCAGCAGTCTACAGGGGGCGATTGGCACTGAAGCTTTCTTT
>.|TRBJ2-3|TRBD2|TRBV3-1/TRBV3-2
CASRLTSGGDTQYF
TGTGCCAGCAGATTGACTAGCGGGGGGGATACGCAGTATTTT
>.|TRBJ2-3|.|TRBV18
CASSPLALGTDTQYF
TGTGCCAGCTCACCCCTAGCGCTAGGCACAGATACGCAGTATTTT
>.|TRBJ1-1|.|TRBV4-1
CASSQDGGGLRLAFF
TGCGCCAGCAGCCAAGACGGTGGGGGCTTAAGACTGGCTTTCTTT
>.|TRBJ1-3|.|TRBV4-1
CASSQLQGAGNTIYF
TGCGCCAGCAGCCAATTACAGGGCGCAGGAAACACCATATATTTT
>.|TRBJ1-3|.|TRBV18
CASSQSGMSSGNTIYF
TGTGCCAGCTCCCAAAGCGGTATGTCCTCTGGAAACACCATATATTTT
>.|TRBJ2-1|TRBD2|TRBV7-9
CASSLARIAGVRDNEQFF
TGTGCCAGCAGCTTAGCCAGGATAGCGGGAGTAAGGGACAATGAGCAGTTCTTC
>.|TRBJ2-1|TRBD2|TRBV6-1
CASSEPGLAGFEQFF
TGTGCCAGCAGTGAACCGGGACTAGCGGGTTTTGAGCAGTTCTTC
>.|TRBJ1-1|.|TRBV5-4
CASSRGDTEAFF
TGTGCCAGCAGCCGAGGGGACACTGAAGCTTTCTTT
>.|TRBJ1-5|.|TRBV12-3/TRBV12-4
CASSRANQPQHF
TGTGCCAGCAGTCGCGCCAATCAGCCCCAGCATTTT
>.|TRBJ1-1|TRBD1|TRBV10-3
CAISESAGAGTGNTEAFF
TGTGCCATCAGTGAGTCGGCCGGTGCCGGGACAGGGAACACTGAAGCTTTCTTT
>.|TRBJ1-2|.|TRBV30
CAWSVLGLHGYTF
TGTGCCTGGAGTGTACTCGGGTTGCATGGCTACACCTTC
>.|TRBJ1-2|.|TRBV6-2/TRBV6-3
CASSSPGPHYGYTF
TGTGCCAGCAGTTCGCCGGGACCTCACTATGGCTACACCTTC
>once|TRBJ1-2|.|TRBV29-1
CSVVREIYGYTF
TGCAGCGTTGTTCGGGAAATCTATGGCTACACCTTC
>.|TRBJ1-6|.|TRBV7-9
CASSLSLQDTYNSPLHF
TGTGCCAGCAGCTTAAGTCTACAGGATACGTATAATTCACCCCTCCACTTT
>.|TRBJ1-4|.|TRBV28
CASSSNGAGVEKLFF
TGTGCCAGCAGCTCTAATGGGGCTGGGGTTGAAAAACTGTTTTTT
>.|TRBJ1-1|.|TRBV5-1
CASSLKGTFEAFF
TGCGCCAGCAGCTTGAAGGGGACCTTTGAAGCTTTCTTT
>.|TRBJ1-1|.|TRBV6-5
CASSYSLNTEAFF
TGTGCCAGCAGTTACTCTCTAAACACTGAAGCTTTCTTT
>.|TRBJ2-5|.|TRBV7-2
CASSPRGGGETQYF
TGTGCCAGCAGCCCTAGGGGGGGCGGAGAGACCCAGTACTTC
>.|TRBJ1-6|.|TRBV5-6
CASSLRDSPLHF
TGTGCCAGCAGCCTGAGGGATTCACCCCTCCACTTT
>.|TRBJ2-7|TRBD2|TRBV14
CASSFRLAGFYEQYF
TGTGCCAGCAGCTTCCGACTAGCGGGATTCTACGAGCAGTACTTC
>.|TRBJ2-7|.|TRBV7-9
CASSLASTSYEQYF
TGTGCCAGCAGCTTAGCCAGCACATCCTACGAGCAGTACTTC
>.|TRBJ2-7|TRBD2|TRBV6-5
CASSLAGVLREQYF
TGTGCCAGCTCCCTAGCGGGAGTTTTGAGGGAGCAGTACTTC
>.|TRBJ1-6|.|TRBV4-1
CASSQGDGNSPLHF
TGCGCCAGCAGCCAAGGGGATGGAAATTCACCCCTCCACTTT
>.|TRBJ1-5|.|TRBV18
CASSPSGQENQPQHF
TGTGCCAGCTCACCAAGCGGTCAGGAGAATCAGCCCCAGCATTTT
>.|TRBJ2-5|TRBD2|TRBV24-1
CATSESGGAEETQYF
TGTGCCACCAGTGAGAGCGGGGGGGCCGAGGAGACCCAGTACTTC
>.|TRBJ1-2|.|TRBV18
CASSPDKYGYTF
TGTGCCAGCTCACCGGACAAGTATGGCTACACCTTC
>once|TRBJ1-5|.|TRBV10-3
CAISENWGQPQHF
TGTGCCATCAGTGAGAACTGGGGCCAGCCCCAGCATTTT
>.|TRBJ2-7|TRBD1|TRBV7-8
CASSLLLVYGTGTYEQYF
TGTGCCAGCAGCTTACTCCTCGTATATGGGACAGGTACCTACGAGCAGTACTTC
>.|TRBJ2-7|.|TRBV13
CASRHSGGSYEQYF
TGTGCCAGCAGACACTCAGGCGGCTCCTACGAGCAGTACTTC
>.|TRBJ1-4|TRBD1|TRBV7-2
CASSVDRVNEKLFF
TGTGCCAGCAGCGTGGACAGGGTAAATGAAAAACTGTTTTTT
>.|TRBJ1-3|.|TRBV5-3
CARSFGRGLGNTIYF
TGTGCCAGAAGCTTCGGACGAGGATTGGGAAACACCATATATTTT
>.|TRBJ1-4|.|TRBV4-3
CASSQVGRTELNEKLFF
TGCGCCAGCAGCCAAGTCGGCAGGACAGAACTTAATGAAAAACTGTTTTTT
>.|TRBJ2-7|TRBD1|TRBV11-2
CASSSLFRGRAPDEQYF
TGTGCCAGCAGCTCGCTATTCAGGGGGCGCGCCCCAGACGAGCAGTACTTC
>.|TRBJ2-7|.|TRBV7-9
CASSFSGLSYEQYF
TGTGCCAGCAGCTTCTCCGGGTTATCCTACGAGCAGTACTTC
>.|TRBJ2-4|.|TRBV25-1
CASSELGDTKNIQYF
TGTGCCAGCAGTGAATTGGGGGACACCAAAAACATTCAGTACTTC
>.|TRBJ2-7|TRBD2|TRBV11-2
CASSVRPGLAGVEQYF
TGTGCCAGCAGCGTGAGACCGGGACTAGCGGGGGTGGAGCAGTACTTC
>.|TRBJ1-5|.|TRBV18
CASSPRRGNQPQHF
TGTGCCAGCTCACCAAGGAGGGGAAATCAGCCCCAGCATTTT